Presented here are 7 T cell receptor beta chains from one specimen sequenced in a study of CD8 T cells in Susac syndrome. The RNA input was roughly 0.45 to 1 ug, and it was reverse transcribed with random hexamers. TCRdb itself ran the immunoSEQ multiplex PCR reads through MiXCR, one entry per CDR3 protein. Of about 66,000 distinct CDR3 sequences in the sample, around 95% were seen once. Sequences were obtained from CD8+ T cells from PBMCs. The receptors were sampled from a human donor with multiple sclerosis.

This chain connects TRBV6-2 or TRBV6-3 to TRBJ2-1; D remains unclear. The CDR3 is 11 residues long. Germline loops: CDR1 MNHEY, CDR2 SVGEGT. Trimming stripped 8 bases from V and 9 bases from J, with 11 bases between. This CDR3 is CASGTKGEQFF. CDR3 nucleotides: TGTGCCAGCGGTACTAAGGGTGAGCAGTTCTTC.

This clonotype was recorded once. This sequence joins TRBV9 and TRBJ1-1; 7 positions match TRBD1. After removal of 0 bases from V and 4 bases from J, the junction contained 6 bases not matched to a gene. The CDR3 extends over 15 amino acids. Germline-derived CDR1 and CDR2 are SGDLS and YYNGEE. The CDR3 sequence is CASSVEEGAGTEAFF. The CDR3 DNA sequence: TGTGCCAGCAGCGTAGAGGAGGGGGCGGGCACTGAAGCTTTCTTT.

The chain is built from TRBV28 and TRBJ2-7; the D gene is possibly TRBD2 (5 bases). This CDR3 has 13 amino acids. Germline V CDR1 and CDR2: MDHEN, SYDVKM. Between the trimmed V and J ends, which lost 6 bases and 6 bases, there was a span of 15 bases. CDR3 sequence (DNA): TGTGCCAGCAGCCGCGCCGGGGTCCCCGAGCAGTACTTC. Its translation: CASSRAGVPEQYF.

V is TRBV18 and J is TRBJ2-7; 8 bases align to TRBD2. V dropped 2 bases and J dropped 3; count of bases not matched to a gene: 9. Germline CDR1 is KGHSH and CDR2 is LQKENI. There are 16 residues in the CDR3. Here the CDR3 reads CASSPANGGADYEQYF. The CDR3 DNA follows: TGTGCCAGCTCACCAGCAAACGGGGGGGCCGACTACGAGCAGTACTTC.

The genes are TRBV30 and TRBJ2-7; D remains unclear. The V gene lost 5 bases and the J gene lost 1 base, with 12 bases spanning the gap. The CDR3 totals 13 residues. Per germline, CDR1 GTSNPN and CDR2 SVGIG (reference sequence). The CDR3 nucleotides read TGTGCCTGGGGCTCTATGGGGTCCTACGAGCAGTACTTC. Its protein product is CAWGSMGSYEQYF.

The chain combines TRBV13 with TRBJ2-7, with TRBD2 identical over 9 bases. Per the germline V gene, CDR1 is PRHDT and CDR2 is FYEKMQ (reference sequence). The CDR3 runs 15 residues. Losses at the gene ends were 8 bases for V and 6 bases for J; bases not matched to a gene: 14. The CDR3 coding sequence is TGTGCCAGCCTCGATGCAGGACTAGCGAATGGCGAGCAGTACTTC. As protein: CASLDAGLANGEQYF.

The chain recombines TRBV5-1 with TRBJ1-5; TRBD1 matches at 8 bases. The CDR3 runs to 17 residues. Unmatched junction bases numbered 8, after V lost 3 bases and J lost 0 bases. Looked up from germline, CDR1 is SGHRS and CDR2 is YFSETQ. The CDR3 bases are TGCGCCAGCAGCTCAGACCGGGACAGGCCTAGCAATCAGCCCCAGCATTTT. Translated: CASSSDRDRPSNQPQHF.